This TCR beta chain comes out of a study of T cell changes during pregnancy in multiple sclerosis. The method was immunoSEQ multiplex PCR; TCRdb's version includes in-frame clones alone and lacks a portion of them. Of 30,000 to 40,000 clones listed, approximately 89% were seen once; the top ten hold more than 0.7%. V was cut by 6 bases and J by 0 bases, with 16 bases left in between. Per the germline V gene, CDR1 is LNHNV and CDR2 is YYDKDF (reference sequence). This CDR3 region has 16 residues. The chain carries TRBV15 and TRBJ2-3; D not certain. The input for sequencing was CD4+ T cells from peripheral blood mononuclear cells, taken after pregnancy. The TCR comes from a female donor in good health, enrolled as a control in a pregnancy study. The CDR3 is CATRAIRVSSTDTQYF. CDR3 bases: TGTGCCACCAGAGCAATCCGAGTGTCTAGCACAGATACGCAGTATTTT.